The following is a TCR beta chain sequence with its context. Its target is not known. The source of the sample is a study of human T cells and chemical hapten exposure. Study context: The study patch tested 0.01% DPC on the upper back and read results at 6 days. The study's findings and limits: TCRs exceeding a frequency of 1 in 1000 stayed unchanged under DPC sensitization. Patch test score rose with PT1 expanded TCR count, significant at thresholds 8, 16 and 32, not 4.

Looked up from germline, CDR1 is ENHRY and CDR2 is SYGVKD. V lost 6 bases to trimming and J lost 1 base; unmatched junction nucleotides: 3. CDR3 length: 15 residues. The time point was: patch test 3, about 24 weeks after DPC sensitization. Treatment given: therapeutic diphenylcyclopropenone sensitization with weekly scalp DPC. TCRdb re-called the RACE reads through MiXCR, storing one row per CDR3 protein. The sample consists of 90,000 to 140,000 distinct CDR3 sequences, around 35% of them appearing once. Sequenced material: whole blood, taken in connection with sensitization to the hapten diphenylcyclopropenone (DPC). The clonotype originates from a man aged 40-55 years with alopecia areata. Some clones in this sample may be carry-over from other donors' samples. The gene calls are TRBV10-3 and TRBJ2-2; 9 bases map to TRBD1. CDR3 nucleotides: TGTGCCATCAGGCCGGGACAGGGGAACACCGGGGAGCTGTTTTTT. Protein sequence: CAIRPGQGNTGELFF.